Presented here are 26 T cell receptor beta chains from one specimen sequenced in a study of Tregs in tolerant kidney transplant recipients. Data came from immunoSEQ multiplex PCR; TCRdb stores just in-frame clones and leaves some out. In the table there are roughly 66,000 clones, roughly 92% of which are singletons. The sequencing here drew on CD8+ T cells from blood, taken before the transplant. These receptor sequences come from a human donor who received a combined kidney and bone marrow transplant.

CDR3 nucleotides: TGCGCCAGCAGCCAAGAGGGACACGTGACAGGGGGGATGAACACTGAAGCTTTCTTT. Protein: CASSQEGHVTGGMNTEAFF. This chain connects TRBV4-1 to TRBJ1-1, with 9 positions matching TRBD1. This CDR3 comprises 19 residues. V dropped 0 bases and J dropped 0; count of bases not matched to a gene: 11. Germline CDR1 is MGHRA and CDR2 is YSYEKL.

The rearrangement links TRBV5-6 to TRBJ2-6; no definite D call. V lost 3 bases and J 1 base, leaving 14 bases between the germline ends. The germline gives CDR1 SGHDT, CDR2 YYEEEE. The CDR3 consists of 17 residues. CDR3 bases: TGTGCCAGCAGCTCCCCCCGCGAATCGTCTGGGGCCAACGTCCTGACTTTC. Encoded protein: CASSSPRESSGANVLTF.

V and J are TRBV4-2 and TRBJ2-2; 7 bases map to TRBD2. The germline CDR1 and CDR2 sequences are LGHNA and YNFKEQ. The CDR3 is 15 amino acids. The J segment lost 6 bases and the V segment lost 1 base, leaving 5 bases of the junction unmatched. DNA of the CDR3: TGTGCCAGCAGCCAAGTCGAGGGGAGGGCCGGGGAGCTGTTTTTT. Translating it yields CASSQVEGRAGELFF.

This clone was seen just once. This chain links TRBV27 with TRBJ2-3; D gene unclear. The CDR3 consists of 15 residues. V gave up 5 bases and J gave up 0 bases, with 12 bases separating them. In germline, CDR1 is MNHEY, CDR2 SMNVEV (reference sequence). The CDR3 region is CASSLTATSTDTQYF. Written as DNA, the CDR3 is TGTGCCAGCAGTCTAACAGCAACTAGCACAGATACGCAGTATTTT.

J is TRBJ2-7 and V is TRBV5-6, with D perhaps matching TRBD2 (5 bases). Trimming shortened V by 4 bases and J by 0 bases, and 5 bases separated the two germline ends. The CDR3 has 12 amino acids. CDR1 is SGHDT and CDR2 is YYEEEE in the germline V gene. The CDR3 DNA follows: TGTGCCAGCAGCGGGAGCTCCTACGAGCAGTACTTC. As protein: CASSGSSYEQYF.

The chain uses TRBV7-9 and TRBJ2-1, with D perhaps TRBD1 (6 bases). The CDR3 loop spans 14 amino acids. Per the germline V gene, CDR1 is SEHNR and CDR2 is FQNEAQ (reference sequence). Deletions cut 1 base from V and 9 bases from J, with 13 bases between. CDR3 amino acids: CASSLDWGPSEQFF. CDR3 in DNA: TGTGCCAGCAGCTTAGACTGGGGGCCGAGTGAGCAGTTCTTC.

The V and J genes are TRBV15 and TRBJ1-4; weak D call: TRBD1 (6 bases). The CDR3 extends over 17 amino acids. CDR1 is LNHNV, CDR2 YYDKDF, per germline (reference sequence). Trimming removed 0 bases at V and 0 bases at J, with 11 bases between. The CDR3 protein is CATSRDDNRATNEKLFF. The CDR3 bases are TGTGCCACCAGCAGAGATGACAACAGGGCAACTAATGAAAAACTGTTTTTT.

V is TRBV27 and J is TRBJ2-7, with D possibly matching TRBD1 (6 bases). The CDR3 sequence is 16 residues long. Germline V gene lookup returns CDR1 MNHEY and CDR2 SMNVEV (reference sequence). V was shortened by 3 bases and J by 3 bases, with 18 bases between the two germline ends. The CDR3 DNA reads TGTGCCAGCAGTTTGGGGGCAGCTATGGGGATCTACGAGCAGTACTTC. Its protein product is CASSLGAAMGIYEQYF.

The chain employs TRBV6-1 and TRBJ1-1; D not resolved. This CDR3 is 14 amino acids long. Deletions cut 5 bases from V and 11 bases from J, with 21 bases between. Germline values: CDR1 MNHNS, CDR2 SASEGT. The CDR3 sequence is CASSRRTVELWAFF. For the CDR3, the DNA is TGTGCCAGCAGTCGTCGAACAGTAGAGTTGTGGGCTTTCTTT.

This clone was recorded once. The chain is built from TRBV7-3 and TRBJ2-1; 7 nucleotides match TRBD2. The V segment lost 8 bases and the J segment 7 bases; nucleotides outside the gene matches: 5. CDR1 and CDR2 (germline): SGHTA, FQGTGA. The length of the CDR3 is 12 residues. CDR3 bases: TGTGCCAGCGGGGGGGGAGGAAATGAGCAGTTCTTC. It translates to CASGGGGNEQFF.

The CDR3 DNA reads TGTGCCAGCAGCGCAAACGGGGATGAGCAGTTCTTC. Residues: CASSANGDEQFF. The chain joins TRBV9 to TRBJ2-1; possibly TRBD2 for D (5 bases). Germline CDR1 and CDR2: SGDLS and YYNGEE. There are 12 residues in the CDR3. Trimming cost V 3 bases and J 8 bases, with 9 bases left between them.

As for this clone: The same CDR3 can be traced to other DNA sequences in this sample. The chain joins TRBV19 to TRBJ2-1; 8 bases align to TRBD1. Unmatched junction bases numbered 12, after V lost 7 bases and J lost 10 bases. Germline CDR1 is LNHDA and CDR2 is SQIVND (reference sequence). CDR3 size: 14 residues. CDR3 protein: CASKYGQGAYEQFF. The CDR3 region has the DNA TGTGCCAGTAAATACGGGCAGGGGGCCTACGAGCAGTTCTTC.

The CDR3 loop is CASSEGTGWHEQYF. The CDR3 nucleotides are TGTGCCAGCAGTGAAGGGACAGGGTGGCACGAGCAGTACTTC. The chain is built from TRBV6-1 and TRBJ2-7; 8 bases are shared with TRBD1. CDR1 and CDR2 from the germline V gene are MNHNS and SASEGT. The junction had 4 bases not matched to a gene; V was cut back by 1 base and J by 5 bases. This CDR3 region has 14 residues.

The CDR3 DNA follows: TGTGCCAGCTACAAGCTAGGGGGCCCCTACGAGCAGTACTTC. Protein: CASYKLGGPYEQYF. This rearrangement joins TRBV28 to TRBJ2-7, with 7 bases lining up with TRBD1. The CDR3 totals 14 residues. J was trimmed by 2 bases and V by 8 bases; bases with no gene match: 9. CDR1 is MDHEN, CDR2 SYDVKM, per germline.

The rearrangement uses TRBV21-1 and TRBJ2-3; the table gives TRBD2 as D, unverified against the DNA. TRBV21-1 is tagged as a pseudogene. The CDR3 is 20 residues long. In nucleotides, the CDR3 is TGTGCCAGCAGCAAAGAGAGGAGGAGCGGGAGGGCCTCAAGCACAGATACGCAGTATTTT. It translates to CASSKERRSGRASSTDTQYF.

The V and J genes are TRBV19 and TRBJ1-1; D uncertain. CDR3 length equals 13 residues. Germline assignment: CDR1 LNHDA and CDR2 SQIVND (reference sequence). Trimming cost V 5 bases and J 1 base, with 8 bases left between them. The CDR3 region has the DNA TGTGCCAGTAGTCCTAGTTGGAACACTGAAGCTTTCTTT. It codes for CASSPSWNTEAFF.

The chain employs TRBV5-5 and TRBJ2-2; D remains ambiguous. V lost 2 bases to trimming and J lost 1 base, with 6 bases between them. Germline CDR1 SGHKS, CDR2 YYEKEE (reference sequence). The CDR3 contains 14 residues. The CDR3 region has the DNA TGTGCCAGCAGCTTTACGGGGAACACCGGGGAGCTGTTTTTT. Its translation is CASSFTGNTGELFF.

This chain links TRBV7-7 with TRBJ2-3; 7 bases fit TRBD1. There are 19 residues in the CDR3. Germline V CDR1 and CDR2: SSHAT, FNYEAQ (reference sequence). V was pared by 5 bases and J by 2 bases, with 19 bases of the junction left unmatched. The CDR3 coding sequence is TGTGCCAGCAGCACCTCGCAGGGGGAATTTCGGTTTGACACAGATACGCAGTATTTT. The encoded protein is CASSTSQGEFRFDTDTQYF.

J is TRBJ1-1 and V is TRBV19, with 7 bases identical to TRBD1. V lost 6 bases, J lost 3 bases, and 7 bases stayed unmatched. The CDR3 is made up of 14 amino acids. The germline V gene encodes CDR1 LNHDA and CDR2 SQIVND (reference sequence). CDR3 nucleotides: TGTGCCAGTAGAAGAGGGGACAGTTACACTGAAGCTTTCTTT. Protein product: CASRRGDSYTEAFF.

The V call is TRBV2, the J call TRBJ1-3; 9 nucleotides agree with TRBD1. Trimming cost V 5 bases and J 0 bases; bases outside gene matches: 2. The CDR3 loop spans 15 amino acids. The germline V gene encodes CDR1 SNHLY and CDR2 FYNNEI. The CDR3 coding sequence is TGTGCCAGCAGTCTGACAGGGGGCTCTGGAAACACCATATATTTT. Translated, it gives CASSLTGGSGNTIYF.

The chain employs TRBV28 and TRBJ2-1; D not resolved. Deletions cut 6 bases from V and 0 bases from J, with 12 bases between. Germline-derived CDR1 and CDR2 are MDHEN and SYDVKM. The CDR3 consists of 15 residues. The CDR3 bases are TGTGCCAGCAGCTCGACTCGTAGCTCCTACAATGAGCAGTTCTTC. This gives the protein CASSSTRSSYNEQFF. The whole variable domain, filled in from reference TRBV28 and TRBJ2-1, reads DVKVTQSSRYLVKRTGEKVFLECVQDMDHENMFWYRQDPGLGLRLIYFSYDVKMKEKGDIPEGYSVSREKKERFSLILESASTNQTSMYLCASSSTRSSYNEQFFGPGTRLTVL.

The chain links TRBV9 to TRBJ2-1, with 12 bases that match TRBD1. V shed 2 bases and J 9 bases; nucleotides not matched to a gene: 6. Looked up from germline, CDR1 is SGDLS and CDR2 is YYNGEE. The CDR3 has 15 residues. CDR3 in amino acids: CASSVGQGAYGEQFF. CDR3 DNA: TGTGCCAGCAGCGTGGGACAGGGGGCGTACGGTGAGCAGTTCTTC. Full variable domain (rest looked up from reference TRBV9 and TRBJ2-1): DSGVTQTPKHLITATGQRVTLRCSPRSGDLSVYWYQQSLDQGLQFLIQYYNGEERAKGNILERFSAQQFPDLHSELNLSSLELGDSALYFCASSVGQGAYGEQFFGPGTRLTVL.

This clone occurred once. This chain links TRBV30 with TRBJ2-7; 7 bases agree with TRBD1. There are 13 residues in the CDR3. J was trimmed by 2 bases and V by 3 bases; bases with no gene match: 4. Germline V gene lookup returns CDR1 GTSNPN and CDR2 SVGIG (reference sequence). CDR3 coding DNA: TGTGCCTGGAGGGATGACAGGGCCTACGAGCAGTACTTC. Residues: CAWRDDRAYEQYF.

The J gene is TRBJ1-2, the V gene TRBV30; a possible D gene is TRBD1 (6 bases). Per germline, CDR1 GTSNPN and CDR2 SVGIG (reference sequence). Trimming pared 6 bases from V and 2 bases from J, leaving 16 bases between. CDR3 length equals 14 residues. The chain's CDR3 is CACFKNQGNYGYTF. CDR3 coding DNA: TGTGCCTGCTTTAAGAACCAGGGGAACTATGGCTACACCTTC.

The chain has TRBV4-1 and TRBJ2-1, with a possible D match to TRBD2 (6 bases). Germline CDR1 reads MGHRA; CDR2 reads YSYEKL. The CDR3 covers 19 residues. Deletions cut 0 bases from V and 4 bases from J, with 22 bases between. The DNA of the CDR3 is TGCGCCAGCAGCCAAGAAGGAACCTCGGGACTGGGCCTTTACAATGAGCAGTTCTTC. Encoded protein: CASSQEGTSGLGLYNEQFF.

The CDR3 loop is CASEPPQGSNEQYF. The CDR3 DNA reads TGTGCCAGCGAACCACCACAGGGCTCTAACGAGCAGTACTTC. The chain links TRBV2 to TRBJ2-7; D perhaps matches TRBD1 (6 bases). Germline values: CDR1 SNHLY, CDR2 FYNNEI. V dropped 8 bases and J dropped 5 bases, with 19 bases sitting between them. This CDR3 is 14 amino acids long.